This entry lists 14 T cell receptor beta chains sequenced from one sample in a study of cytomegalovirus exposure and HLA in healthy donors. With 60 Vbeta and 13 Jbeta primers, the PCR was carried out. This table comes from immunoSEQ multiplex PCR, and its TCRdb copy is limited to in-frame clones, with some not included. The sample has 120,000 to 150,000 clones, roughly 72% seen once. The sequenced sample was PBMCs. The receptors were gathered from a man aged 35 to 55 in good health and CMV-seronegative.

The chain is built from TRBV14 and TRBJ1-6; 7 nucleotides align to TRBD1. Per the germline V gene, CDR1 is SGHDN and CDR2 is FVKESK. The ends lost 4 bases at V and 10 bases at J; junction bases unmatched: 7. The CDR3 is 14 residues long. This CDR3 is CASSPRTGNSPLHF. CDR3 coding DNA: TGTGCCAGCAGCCCCAGGACAGGAAACTCACCCCTCCACTTT.

A single count supports this clone. The V call is TRBV11-2, the J call TRBJ2-7; 7 bases map to TRBD2. J lost 4 bases, V lost 1 base, and 7 bases had no gene match. This CDR3 spans 15 amino acids. Germline-derived CDR1 and CDR2 are SGHAT and FQNNGV. CDR3 protein: CASSLVAGAAYEQYF. CDR3 bases: TGTGCCAGCAGCTTAGTCGCGGGAGCGGCGTACGAGCAGTACTTC. The full variable domain, with the rest looked up from reference TRBV11-2 and TRBJ2-7, is EAGVAQSPRYKIIEKRQSVAFWCNPISGHATLYWYQQILGQGPKLLIQFQNNGVVDDSQLPKDRFSAERLKGVDSTLKIQPAKLEDSAVYLCASSLVAGAAYEQYFGPGTRLTVT.

This chain joins TRBV29-1 and TRBJ2-7; no definite D call. V was shortened by 4 bases and J by 6 bases, with 16 bases between the two germline ends. The CDR3 is 13 residues long. CDR1 is SQVTM, CDR2 ANQGSEA, per germline. CDR3 nucleotides: TGCAGCGTTGGGGTGTGGGCCAACAGCGAGCAGTACTTC. Translation gives CSVGVWANSEQYF.

The chain uses TRBV30 and TRBJ2-7; no clear D gene. The germline V and J ends were trimmed by 3 bases and 6 bases, with 21 bases remaining between them. This CDR3 has 15 residues. CDR1 and CDR2 (germline): GTSNPN, SVGIG (reference sequence). The CDR3 here is CAWSPPLGLRCEQYF. Here the CDR3 DNA reads TGTGCCTGGAGCCCCCCGCTTGGGCTCCGTTGCGAGCAGTACTTC.

The gene calls are TRBV7-7 and TRBJ2-1, with 9 bases that match TRBD2. The junction had 4 bases not matched to a gene; V was cut back by 5 bases and J by 2 bases. CDR1 and CDR2 from the germline V gene are SSHAT and FNYEAQ (reference sequence). The CDR3 is 15 residues long. The CDR3: CASSESGRPYNEQFF. The CDR3, as DNA: TGTGCCAGCAGCGAGAGCGGGAGGCCCTACAATGAGCAGTTCTTC. The variable domain in full, completed from reference TRBV7-7 and TRBJ2-1, reads GAGVSQSPRYKVTKRGQDVTLRCDPISSHATLYWYQQALGQGPEFLTYFNYEAQPDKSGLPSDRFSAERPEGSISTLTIQRTEQRDSAMYRCASSESGRPYNEQFFGPGTRLTVL.

This clone was found once. Here the CDR3 DNA reads TGTGCCAGCAGTTTAGACAGGGGGCAGAACACTGAAGCTTTCTTT. Translated: CASSLDRGQNTEAFF. The rearrangement links TRBV6-5 to TRBJ1-1, with 10 bases lining up with TRBD1. Germline CDR1 MNHEY, CDR2 SVGAGI. The CDR3 consists of 15 residues. Unmatched junction bases numbered 3, after V lost 4 bases and J lost 1 base.

The genes are TRBV6-1 and TRBJ1-3, with 7 positions matching TRBD1. Germline lookup yields CDR1 MNHNS and CDR2 SASEGT. The V gene end was trimmed by 1 base and the J gene end by 4 bases; junction bases not matched to a gene: 1. This CDR3 region has 14 residues. CDR3 nucleotides: TGTGCCAGCAGTGAAGGCAGGGGGGGAAACACCATATATTTT. Its translation is CASSEGRGGNTIYF.

This clone was counted a single time. The V call is TRBV5-4, the J call TRBJ2-2, with 11 bases that match TRBD2. Trimming took 3 bases from V and 1 from J; bases not matched to a gene: 2. This CDR3 spans 16 amino acids. Per germline, CDR1 SGHNT and CDR2 YYREEE (reference sequence). This chain's CDR3 is CASSSLAGGNTGELFF. In nucleotides, the CDR3 is TGTGCCAGCAGCTCTCTAGCGGGGGGGAACACCGGGGAGCTGTTTTTT.

In DNA, the CDR3 is TGTGCCACCAGGGGGACTAGCGGGAGTGCCAATGAGCAGTTCTTC. Its translation is CATRGTSGSANEQFF. The chain links TRBV2 to TRBJ2-1; 14 bases map to TRBD2. The CDR3 is made up of 15 amino acids. V trimming: 10 bases; J trimming: 6 bases; junction bases outside the gene matches: 8. Germline V lookup: CDR1 SNHLY, CDR2 FYNNEI.

This chain joins TRBV5-1 and TRBJ1-5; D gene ambiguous. Trimming took 0 bases from V and 6 from J, leaving 13 bases between them. This CDR3 region has 15 residues. Germline CDR1 is SGHRS and CDR2 is YFSETQ. CDR3 nucleotides: TGCGCCAGCAGCTTGGCTCCCGGAGGTGTTCAGCCCCAGCATTTT. Translating it yields CASSLAPGGVQPQHF.

CDR3 region: CASSPRQGNSYNSPLHF. The CDR3, as DNA: TGTGCCAGCAGCCCAAGACAGGGCAACTCCTATAATTCACCCCTCCACTTT. The V and J genes are TRBV11-2 and TRBJ1-6; the match to TRBD1 covers 7 bases. CDR3 size: 17 residues. Trimming at V came to 5 bases and at J to 0 bases, leaving 7 bases not matched to a gene. Germline V CDR1 and CDR2: SGHAT, FQNNGV.

This rearrangement joins TRBV21-1 to TRBJ2-5; TRBD1 is the table's D call, not checked against the DNA. TRBV21-1 constitutes a pseudogene. This CDR3 has 14 amino acids. CDR3 DNA sequence: TGTGCCAGCAGCTCTAGAACAGGCCCAGAGACCCAGTACTTC. Encoded protein: CASSSRTGPETQYF.

This rearrangement joins TRBV7-8 to TRBJ2-1; the D gene is possibly TRBD2 (6 bases). The CDR3 sequence is 15 residues long. CDR1 and CDR2 from the germline V gene are SGHVS and FQNEAQ. Between the trimmed V and J ends, which lost 0 bases and 12 bases, there was a span of 18 bases. The CDR3 protein is CASSLAGGPISGQFF. The CDR3 nucleotides are TGTGCCAGCAGCTTAGCGGGAGGCCCCATAAGTGGGCAGTTCTTC.

This clone appeared once. The rearrangement links TRBV5-1 to TRBJ1-2; TRBD1 aligns across 7 bases. CDR1 is SGHRS and CDR2 is YFSETQ in the germline V gene. The CDR3 is 14 amino acids. The V segment lost 4 bases and the J segment 2 bases; nucleotides outside the gene matches: 5. The DNA of the CDR3 is TGCGCCAGCAGCCCGACGACAGGGAACTATGGCTACACCTTC. Encoded protein: CASSPTTGNYGYTF.